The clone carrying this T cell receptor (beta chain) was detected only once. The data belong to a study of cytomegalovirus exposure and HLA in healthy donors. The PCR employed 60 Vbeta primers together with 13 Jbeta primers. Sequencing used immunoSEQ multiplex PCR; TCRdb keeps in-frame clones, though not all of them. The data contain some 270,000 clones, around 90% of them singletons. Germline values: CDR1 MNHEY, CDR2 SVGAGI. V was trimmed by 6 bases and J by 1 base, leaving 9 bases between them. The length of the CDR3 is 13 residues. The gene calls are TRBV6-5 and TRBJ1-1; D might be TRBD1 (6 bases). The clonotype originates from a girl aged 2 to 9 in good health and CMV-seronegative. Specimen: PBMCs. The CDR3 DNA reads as TGTGCCAGCAGCCAGACAGGGAACACTGAAGCTTTCTTT. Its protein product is CASSQTGNTEAFF.